Presented here are 21 T cell receptor beta chains from one specimen sequenced in a study of beta chain features in type 1 diabetes. The investigators reverse transcribed all of the isolated RNA, so they sequenced expressed TCRB transcripts. Measured with immunoSEQ multiplex PCR; TCRdb has only the in-frame clones, and not every one. The top ten clones hold 0.046% of a sample with around 500,000 clones, about an eighth of them seen once. Sequencing was done on a sample of naive CD4+ T cells from blood. Receptor source: a woman aged 18 to 35 in good health.

This clone showed up just a few times. The chain recombines TRBV15 with TRBJ2-2, with 9 positions matching TRBD1. J lost 2 bases, V lost 6 bases, and 1 base had no gene match. Germline V CDR1 and CDR2: LNHNV, YYDKDF (reference sequence). The CDR3 is 14 amino acids. The CDR3 protein is CATRTGGNTGELFF. The CDR3 nucleotides are TGTGCCACCAGAACAGGGGGCAACACCGGGGAGCTGTTTTTT.

This chain connects TRBV29-1 to TRBJ2-1; the D gene is possibly TRBD1 (5 bases). With 5 bases removed from V and 0 bases from J, the gap between germline ends came to 11 bases. This CDR3 contains 14 residues. Germline V gene sequence: CDR1 SQVTM, CDR2 ANQGSEA. The CDR3 here is CSVLGVSSYNEQFF. Here the CDR3 DNA reads TGCAGCGTTTTAGGGGTCTCCTCCTACAATGAGCAGTTCTTC.

This clone was observed a handful of times. This rearrangement joins TRBV7-3 to TRBJ2-6; the D gene is possibly TRBD1 (6 bases). The V end was cut by 4 bases, the J end by 2 bases, with 9 bases between. The CDR3 contains 15 residues. CDR1 is SGHTA and CDR2 is FQGTGA in the germline V gene. The CDR3 here is CASSSQGAGANVLTF. The CDR3 DNA is TGTGCCAGCAGCTCACAGGGAGCTGGGGCCAACGTCCTGACTTTC.

This clone has a handful of counts. The genes are TRBV5-1 and TRBJ1-2; no firm D call. CDR1 is SGHRS and CDR2 is YFSETQ in the germline V gene. V was shortened by 0 bases and J by 4 bases, with 7 bases between the two germline ends. The length of the CDR3 is 13 residues. The CDR3 reads CASSLDDFYGYTF. In DNA form, the CDR3 reads TGCGCCAGCAGCTTGGATGATTTCTATGGCTACACCTTC.

This sequence joins TRBV4-1 and TRBJ1-6, with 8 positions matching TRBD1. Germline V gives CDR1 MGHRA, CDR2 YSYEKL. V lost 2 bases and J lost 7; bases outside the gene matches: 4. There are 15 residues in the CDR3. The CDR3 region has the DNA TGCGCCAGCAGCCAACGACAGGGGACAAATTCACCCCTCCACTTT. As protein: CASSQRQGTNSPLHF.

In regard to this clone: Since a much larger clone is just one base distant, this may be a read error. Other DNA sequences in the sample encode the same CDR3. This chain uses TRBV7-9 with TRBJ2-5; D gene uncertain. The CDR3 covers 11 residues. The V end lost 4 bases, the J end lost 5 bases, and 5 bases lay between the germline ends. Per the germline V gene, CDR1 is SEHNR and CDR2 is FQNEAQ (reference sequence). CDR3 residues: CASSSAETQYF. CDR3 nucleotide sequence: TGTGCCAGCAGCTCAGCCGAGACCCAGTACTTC.

This clone has at least ten counts. The sample holds other DNA sequences that translate to the same CDR3. The chain employs TRBV7-2 and TRBJ2-5, with D possibly matching TRBD1 (5 bases). Germline V lookup: CDR1 SGHTA, CDR2 FQGNSA. Trimming left V 0 bases short and J 2 bases short, with 7 bases between. This CDR3 contains 14 residues. CDR3 sequence reads: CASSLARTQETQYF. CDR3 coding DNA: TGTGCCAGCAGCTTAGCGCGGACACAAGAGACCCAGTACTTC.

This clone showed up just a few times. This chain joins TRBV6-5 and TRBJ1-3, with 8 bases that match TRBD1. The germline V gene has CDR1 MNHEY and CDR2 SVGAGI. V was pared by 4 bases and J by 3 bases, with 5 bases of the junction left unmatched. The CDR3 sequence is 15 residues long. DNA for the CDR3: TGTGCCAGCAGTTTTCAGGGGGCGGTTGGAAACACCATATATTTT. The encoded protein is CASSFQGAVGNTIYF.

The rearrangement joins TRBV7-9 to TRBJ2-7; D ambiguous. Trimming removed 5 bases from V and 6 bases from J, with 11 bases in between. The CDR3 is made up of 12 amino acids. The germline V gene has CDR1 SEHNR and CDR2 FQNEAQ (reference sequence). CDR3 sequence reads: CASSVEGFEQYF. As DNA, the CDR3 is TGTGCCAGCAGCGTAGAAGGTTTCGAGCAGTACTTC.

The chain joins TRBV27 to TRBJ1-6; unclear D gene. The V end lost 0 bases, the J end lost 5 bases, and 11 bases lay between the germline ends. This CDR3 is 16 amino acids long. Germline CDR1 MNHEY, CDR2 SMNVEV (reference sequence). CDR3 protein: CASSLSDGIDNSPLHF. The DNA for the CDR3 is TGTGCCAGCAGTTTATCCGACGGAATTGATAATTCACCCCTCCACTTT.

The chain carries TRBV5-5 and TRBJ2-3; a weak D match, TRBD1 (5 bases). Between the trimmed V and J ends, which lost 2 bases and 1 base, there was a span of 17 bases. The germline gives CDR1 SGHKS, CDR2 YYEKEE (reference sequence). This CDR3 contains 17 residues. For the CDR3, the DNA is TGTGCCAGCAGCTTCCGCTGGGGCAGCCAAGGCACAGATACGCAGTATTTT. Encoded protein: CASSFRWGSQGTDTQYF.

This rearrangement joins TRBV14 to TRBJ2-7; 8 bases map to TRBD1. The CDR3 loop spans 15 amino acids. The V gene's germline CDR1 is SGHDN and CDR2 FVKESK. The junction had 6 bases not matched to a gene; V was cut back by 5 bases and J by 0 bases. Here the CDR3 reads CASSLTGVSSYEQYV. CDR3 in DNA: TGTGCCAGCAGCTTGACAGGGGTGAGCTCCTACGAGCAGTACGTC.

This clone was observed a handful of times. This chain links TRBV12-5 with TRBJ2-7, with D perhaps given as TRBD1 or TRBD2 (5 bases each). V lost 0 bases, J lost 4 bases, and 19 bases lay in between. The CDR3 covers 17 residues. Germline CDR1 reads LGHNT; CDR2 reads FRNRAP. For the CDR3, the DNA is TGTGCTAGTGGTTTGGTAAGTGAGCCAGGGAGACCTTACGAGCAGTACGTC. Amino acids: CASGLVSEPGRPYEQYV.

In its sample, this clone was seen a few times. V usage is TRBV11-3 and J usage is TRBJ2-5, with D perhaps matching TRBD1 (5 bases). V lost 5 bases and J 1 base, leaving 11 bases between the germline ends. CDR3 size: 14 residues. Germline values: CDR1 SGHNT, CDR2 YENEEA. CDR3 protein: CASSPRGAQETQYF. Written as DNA, the CDR3 is TGTGCCAGCAGCCCCCGTGGGGCCCAAGAGACCCAGTACTTC.

This clone appeared a few times. This chain links TRBV11-1 with TRBJ2-3; TRBD2 agrees at 8 bases. V shed 2 bases, J shed 5 bases, and the junction held 6 bases outside the gene matches. This CDR3 is built from 15 residues. Germline V CDR1 and CDR2: SGHAT, FQDESV (reference sequence). CDR3 sequence reads: CASSLTGGPGDTQYF. CDR3 DNA: TGTGCCAGCAGCTTAACGGGAGGGCCAGGAGATACGCAGTATTTT.

This clone was detected only a few times. The genes are TRBV29-1 and TRBJ2-3; 8 bases match TRBD1. CDR3 size: 16 residues. V lost 4 bases to trimming and J lost 7 bases; unmatched junction nucleotides: 16. Looked up from germline, CDR1 is SQVTM and CDR2 is ANQGSEA. Here the CDR3 DNA reads TGCAGCGTTGCCCATTTGGCCCAGGGGGCCGGGAATACGCAGTATTTT. Protein sequence: CSVAHLAQGAGNTQYF.

There are many counts of this clone. V and J are TRBV29-1 and TRBJ2-3; D may be TRBD1 or TRBD2 (5 bases each). Germline V gives CDR1 SQVTM, CDR2 ANQGSEA. V shed 4 bases and J shed 7 bases, with 15 bases lying between them. The CDR3 spans 13 residues. The CDR3 region is CSVVGRAWNTQYF. CDR3 in DNA: TGCAGCGTTGTGGGGCGGGCCTGGAATACGCAGTATTTT.

This clone has only a few counts. The V and J genes are TRBV9 and TRBJ1-1, with D uncertain. Germline CDR1 and CDR2: SGDLS and YYNGEE. The V gene lost 5 bases and the J gene lost 2 bases, with 13 bases spanning the gap. This CDR3 contains 14 residues. The CDR3 reads CASSSSVANTEAFF. Written as DNA, the CDR3 is TGTGCCAGCAGTTCGTCCGTGGCAAACACTGAAGCTTTCTTT. The full variable domain, completed using reference TRBV9 and TRBJ1-1, is DSGVTQTPKHLITATGQRVTLRCSPRSGDLSVYWYQQSLDQGLQFLIQYYNGEERAKGNILERFSAQQFPDLHSELNLSSLELGDSALYFCASSSSVANTEAFFGQGTRLTVV.

This clone occurred a few times. The chain employs TRBV7-9 and TRBJ1-1, with D perhaps TRBD1 (6 bases). Per the germline V gene, CDR1 is SEHNR and CDR2 is FQNEAQ (reference sequence). V was shortened by 3 bases and J by 7 bases, with 6 bases between the two germline ends. The CDR3 sequence is 11 residues long. CDR3 residues: CASSLTGEAFF. DNA of the CDR3: TGTGCCAGCAGCTTGACAGGTGAAGCTTTCTTT.

The chain couples TRBV4-3 to TRBJ2-5; tentatively, D is TRBD1 or TRBD2 (5 bases each). The V and J ends lost 0 bases and 1 base respectively, with 9 bases between them. This CDR3 contains 15 residues. The germline V gene encodes CDR1 LGHNA and CDR2 YSLEER. CDR3 coding DNA: TGCGCCAGCAGCCAAGATTATGGGGGCCAAGAGACCCAGTACTTC. Translation: CASSQDYGGQETQYF.

At least ten counts were recorded for this clone. This chain connects TRBV25-1 to TRBJ2-7; TRBD1 matches 7 bases. Germline V CDR1 and CDR2: MGHDK, SYGVNS. CDR3 length: 9 amino acids. CDR3 nucleotides: TGTGCCAGCAGTGACTCCAGGGGGGTC. It is translated as CASSDSRGV.